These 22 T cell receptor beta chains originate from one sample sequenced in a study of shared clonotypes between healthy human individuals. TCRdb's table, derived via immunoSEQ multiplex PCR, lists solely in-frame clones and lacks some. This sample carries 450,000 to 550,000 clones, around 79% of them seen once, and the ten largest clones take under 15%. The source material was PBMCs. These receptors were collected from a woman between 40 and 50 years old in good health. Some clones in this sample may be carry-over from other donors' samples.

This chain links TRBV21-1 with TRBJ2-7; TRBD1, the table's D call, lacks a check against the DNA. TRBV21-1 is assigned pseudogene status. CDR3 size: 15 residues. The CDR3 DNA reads TGTGCCAGCAGCCGCAGGGGTTTCTCGTACTACGAGCAGTACTTC. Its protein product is CASSRRGFSYYEQYF.

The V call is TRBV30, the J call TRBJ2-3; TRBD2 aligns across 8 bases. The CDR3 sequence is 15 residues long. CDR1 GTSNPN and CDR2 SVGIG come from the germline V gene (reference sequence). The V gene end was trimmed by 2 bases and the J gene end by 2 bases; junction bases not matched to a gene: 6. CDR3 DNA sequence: TGTGCCTGGAGTTTAATAGCGGGATTCACAGATACGCAGTATTTT. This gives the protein CAWSLIAGFTDTQYF.

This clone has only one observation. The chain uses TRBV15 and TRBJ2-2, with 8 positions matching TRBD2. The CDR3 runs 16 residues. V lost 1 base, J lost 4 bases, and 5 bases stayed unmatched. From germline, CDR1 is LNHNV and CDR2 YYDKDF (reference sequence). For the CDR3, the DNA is TGTGCCACCAGCAGAGCCGGGACTAGGGGCACCGGGGAGCTGTTTTTT. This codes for CATSRAGTRGTGELFF.

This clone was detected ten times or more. This chain's CDR3 is CASSLVGRSYEQYF. The DNA of the CDR3 is TGTGCCAGCAGCTTGGTCGGACGGTCCTACGAGCAGTACTTC. This chain joins TRBV5-5 and TRBJ2-7; no definite D call. Per the germline V gene, CDR1 is SGHKS and CDR2 is YYEKEE (reference sequence). CDR3 length: 14 residues. V lost 0 bases to trimming and J lost 1 base, with 8 bases between them.

The CDR3 reads CASSLRQGTGPYEQYF. The CDR3 nucleotides read TGTGCCAGCAGCTTAAGGCAAGGGACAGGGCCCTACGAGCAGTACTTC. The gene calls are TRBV7-3 and TRBJ2-7; TRBD1 aligns across 9 bases. This CDR3 has 16 residues. Germline trimming cut 1 base from V and 2 bases from J; bases unmatched to any gene: 6. The germline CDR1 and CDR2 sequences are SGHTA and FQGTGA.

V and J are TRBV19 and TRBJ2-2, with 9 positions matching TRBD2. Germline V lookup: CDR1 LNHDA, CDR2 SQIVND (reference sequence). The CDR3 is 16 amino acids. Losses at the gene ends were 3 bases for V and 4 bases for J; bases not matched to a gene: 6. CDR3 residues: CASSMELAGTTGELFF. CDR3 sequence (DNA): TGTGCCAGTAGTATGGAGCTAGCGGGGACCACCGGGGAGCTGTTTTTT.

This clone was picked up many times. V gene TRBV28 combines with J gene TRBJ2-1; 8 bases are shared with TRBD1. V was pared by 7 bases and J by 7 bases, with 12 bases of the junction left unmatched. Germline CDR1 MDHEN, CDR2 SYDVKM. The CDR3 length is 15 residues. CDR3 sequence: CASTRGTGNINEQFF. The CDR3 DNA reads TGTGCCAGCACCAGGGGGACAGGCAATATAAATGAGCAGTTCTTC.

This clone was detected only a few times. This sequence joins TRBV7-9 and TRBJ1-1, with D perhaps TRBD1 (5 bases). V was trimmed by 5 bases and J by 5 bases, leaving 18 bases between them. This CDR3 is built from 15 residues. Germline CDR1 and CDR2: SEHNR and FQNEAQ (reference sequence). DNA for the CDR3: TGTGCCAGCAGCCCCCGGGGGGTCCAAGGGACTGAAGCTTTCTTT. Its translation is CASSPRGVQGTEAFF.

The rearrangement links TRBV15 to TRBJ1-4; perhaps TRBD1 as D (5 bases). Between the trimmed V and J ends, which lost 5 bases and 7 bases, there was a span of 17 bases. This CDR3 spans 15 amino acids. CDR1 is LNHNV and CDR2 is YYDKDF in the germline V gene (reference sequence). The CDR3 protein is CATSPRSGTGEKLFF. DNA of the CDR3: TGTGCCACCAGCCCCCGCTCTGGGACGGGTGAAAAACTGTTTTTT.

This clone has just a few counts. For the CDR3, the DNA is TGTGCCAGCTCCCTCAACAGGGGGCGAGAAGAGACCCAGTACTTC. Amino acid sequence: CASSLNRGREETQYF. The V call is TRBV18, the J call TRBJ2-5, with 9 nucleotides matching TRBD1. Germline V gene sequence: CDR1 KGHSH, CDR2 LQKENI. After removal of 6 bases from V and 3 bases from J, the junction contained 8 bases not matched to a gene. The CDR3 totals 15 residues.

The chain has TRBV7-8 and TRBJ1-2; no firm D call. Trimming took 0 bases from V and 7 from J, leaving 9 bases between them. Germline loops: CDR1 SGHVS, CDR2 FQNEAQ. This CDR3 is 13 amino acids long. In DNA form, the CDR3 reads TGTGCCAGCAGCTTAGCCGGGTTAGGTGGCTACACCTTC. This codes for CASSLAGLGGYTF.

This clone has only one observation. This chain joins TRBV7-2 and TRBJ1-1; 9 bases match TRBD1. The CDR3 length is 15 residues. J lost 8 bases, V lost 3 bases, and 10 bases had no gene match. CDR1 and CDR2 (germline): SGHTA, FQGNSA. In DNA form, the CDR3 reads TGTGCCAGCAGCTTCTTAAACTCGGGACAGGGAGAAGCTTTCTTT. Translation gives CASSFLNSGQGEAFF.

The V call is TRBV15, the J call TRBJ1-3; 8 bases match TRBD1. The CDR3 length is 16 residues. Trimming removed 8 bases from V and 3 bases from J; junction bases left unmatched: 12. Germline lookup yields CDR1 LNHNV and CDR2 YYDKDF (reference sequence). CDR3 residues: CATGKDRATLGNTIYF. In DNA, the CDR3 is TGTGCCACCGGGAAGGACAGGGCTACTCTTGGAAACACCATATATTTT.

The CDR3 nucleotides are TGTGCCAGCAGTTACGGCATACAGCCGTACACTGAAGCTTTCTTT. Translated, it gives CASSYGIQPYTEAFF. The genes are TRBV6-5 and TRBJ1-1; D remains unclear. Germline V gene sequence: CDR1 MNHEY, CDR2 SVGAGI. The CDR3 runs to 15 residues. V was clipped by 2 bases and J by 3 bases, with 13 bases between them.

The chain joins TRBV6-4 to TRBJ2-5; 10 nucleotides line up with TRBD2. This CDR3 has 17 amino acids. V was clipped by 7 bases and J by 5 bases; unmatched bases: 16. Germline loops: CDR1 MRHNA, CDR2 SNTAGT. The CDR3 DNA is TGTGCCAGCATGAGAACTAGCGGGAATATCGGCCGGGAGACCCAGTACTTC. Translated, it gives CASMRTSGNIGRETQYF.

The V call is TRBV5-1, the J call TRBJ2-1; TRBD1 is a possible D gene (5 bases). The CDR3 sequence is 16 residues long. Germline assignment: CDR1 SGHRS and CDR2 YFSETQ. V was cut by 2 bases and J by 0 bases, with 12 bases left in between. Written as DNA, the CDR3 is TGCGCCAGCAGCTTTGGGGTTAGGGGCTCCTACAATGAGCAGTTCTTC. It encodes CASSFGVRGSYNEQFF.

CDR3 amino acids: CASSLNDRGYEQYF. The CDR3 DNA sequence: TGTGCCAGCAGCTTAAATGACAGGGGATACGAGCAGTACTTC. The chain has TRBV7-2 and TRBJ2-7; TRBD1 matches 8 bases. Germline loops: CDR1 SGHTA, CDR2 FQGNSA. The V and J ends lost 2 bases and 4 bases, in that order; junction bases with no gene match: 4. The CDR3 is made up of 14 amino acids.

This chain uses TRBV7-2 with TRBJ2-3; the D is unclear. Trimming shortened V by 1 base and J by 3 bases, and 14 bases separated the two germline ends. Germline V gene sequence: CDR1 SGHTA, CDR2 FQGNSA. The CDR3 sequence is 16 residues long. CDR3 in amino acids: CASSLVGTLRTDTQYF. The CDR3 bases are TGTGCCAGCAGCTTAGTTGGCACCTTGAGAACAGATACGCAGTATTTT.

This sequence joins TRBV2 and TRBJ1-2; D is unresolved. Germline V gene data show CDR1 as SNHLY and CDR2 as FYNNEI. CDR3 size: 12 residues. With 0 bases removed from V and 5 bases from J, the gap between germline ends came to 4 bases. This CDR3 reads CASSEARYGYTF. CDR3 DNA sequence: TGTGCCAGCAGTGAAGCGCGGTATGGCTACACCTTC.

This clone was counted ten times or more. In nucleotides, the CDR3 is TGTGCCAGCAGCTTGGAGACAGGGAGAGGTTGGAACACTGAAGCTTTCTTT. Encoded protein: CASSLETGRGWNTEAFF. V gene TRBV5-6 combines with J gene TRBJ1-1; 7 bases are a match to TRBD1. Trimming at V came to 0 bases and at J to 1 base, leaving 9 bases not matched to a gene. The CDR3 covers 17 residues. CDR1 is SGHDT and CDR2 is YYEEEE in the germline V gene.

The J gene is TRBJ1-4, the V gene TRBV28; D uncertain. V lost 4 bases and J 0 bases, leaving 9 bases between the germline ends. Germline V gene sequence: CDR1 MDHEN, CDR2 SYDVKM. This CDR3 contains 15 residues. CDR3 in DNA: TGTGCCAGCAGTTCCCCCCTGTCAACTAATGAAAAACTGTTTTTT. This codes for CASSSPLSTNEKLFF.

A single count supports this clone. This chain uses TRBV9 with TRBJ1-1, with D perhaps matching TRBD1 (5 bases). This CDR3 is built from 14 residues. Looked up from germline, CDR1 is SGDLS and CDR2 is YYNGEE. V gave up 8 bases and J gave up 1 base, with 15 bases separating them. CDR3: CASGVQAQNTEAFF. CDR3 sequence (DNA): TGTGCCAGTGGGGTACAGGCACAGAACACTGAAGCTTTCTTT.